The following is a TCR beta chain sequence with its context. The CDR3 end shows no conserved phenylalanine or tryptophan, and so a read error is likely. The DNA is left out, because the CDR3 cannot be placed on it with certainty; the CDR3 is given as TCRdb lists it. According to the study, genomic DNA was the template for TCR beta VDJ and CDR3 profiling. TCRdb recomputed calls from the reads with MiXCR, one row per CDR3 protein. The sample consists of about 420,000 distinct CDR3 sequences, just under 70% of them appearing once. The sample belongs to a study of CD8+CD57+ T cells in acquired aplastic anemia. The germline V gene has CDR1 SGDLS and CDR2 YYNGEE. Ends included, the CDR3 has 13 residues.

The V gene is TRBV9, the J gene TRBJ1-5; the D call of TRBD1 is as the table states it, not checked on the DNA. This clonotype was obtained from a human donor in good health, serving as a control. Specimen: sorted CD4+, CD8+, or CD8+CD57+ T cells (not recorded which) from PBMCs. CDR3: CASSVTGLGSGYI.